The entry that follows covers one TCR beta chain sequence. The V gene end was trimmed by 5 bases and the J gene end by 6 bases; junction bases not matched to a gene: 4. The CDR3 loop spans 14 amino acids. The germline gives CDR1 MNHEY, CDR2 SMNVEV (reference sequence). TCRdb's table, derived via immunoSEQ multiplex PCR, lists solely in-frame clones and lacks some. The sample consists of over 200,000 clones, 83% of them appearing once. The data originate from a study of blood T cell repertoires in COVID-19. The TCR was taken from a woman younger than 45 with COVID-19, enrolled during active disease. The specimen was peripheral blood. This chain joins TRBV27 and TRBJ2-7; TRBD2 matches at 13 bases. This CDR3 reads CASSVGTSGTEQYF. CDR3 nucleotides: TGTGCCAGCAGTGTGGGGACTAGCGGGACCGAGCAGTACTTC.